Presented here are 29 T cell receptor beta chains from one specimen sequenced in a study of monozygotic twins with inflammatory bowel disease. TCRdb reanalyzed the 5' RACE reads, giving one entry per CDR3 protein sequence and no DNA. This specimen shows fewer than 550,000 distinct CDR3 sequences; the ten leading clones hold about 2.3%. The specimen was blood. The receptor set was obtained from a human donor with ulcerative colitis or Crohn's disease, or a healthy co-twin of an affected twin (not recorded which).

The chain joins TRBV20-1 to TRBJ2-5; TCRdb's D call of TRBD2 is untestable without DNA. The germline CDR1 and CDR2 sequences are DFQATT and SNEGSKA (reference sequence). The CDR3 length is 14 residues. The CDR3 sequence is CSAREGRLPETQYF.

The rearrangement uses TRBV5-1 and TRBJ2-5; with no DNA, the TCRdb D assignment of TRBD2 cannot be verified. There are 16 residues in the CDR3. Germline V gives CDR1 SGHRS, CDR2 YFSETQ. CDR3 region: CASSTRGLPRRETQYF.

The chain carries TRBV18 and TRBJ2-1; without DNA, the TCRdb call of TRBD1 cannot be checked. Germline CDR1 reads KGHSH; CDR2 reads LQKENI. The CDR3 has 15 amino acids. The CDR3 loop is CASFPGQGPYNEQFF.

The CDR3 here is CAWSPRGYGYTF. This rearrangement joins TRBV30 to TRBJ1-2; the D call from TCRdb, TRBD1, cannot be confirmed without DNA. This CDR3 has 12 amino acids. Germline-derived CDR1 and CDR2 are GTSNPN and SVGIG (reference sequence).

The V call is TRBV5-1, the J call TRBJ2-3; lacking DNA, the TRBD2 call made by TCRdb goes unchecked. This CDR3 is 16 amino acids long. CDR1 and CDR2 (germline): SGHRS, YFSETQ. This CDR3 is CASSLTGLAGTDTQYF.

The J gene is TRBJ2-2, the V gene TRBV6-2 or TRBV6-3; the D call from TCRdb, TRBD2, cannot be confirmed without DNA. In germline, CDR1 is MNHEY, CDR2 SVGEGT. The CDR3 length is 12 residues. The CDR3 spells CASSWRSGELFF.

V and J are TRBV5-1 and TRBJ2-5; TCRdb gives TRBD1 as the D gene, but with no DNA this cannot be confirmed. This CDR3 region has 15 residues. Germline-derived CDR1 and CDR2 are SGHRS and YFSETQ. This CDR3 is CASSAHPTTLETQYF.

The chain carries TRBV7-2 and TRBJ2-1. CDR1 and CDR2 (germline): SGHTA, FQGNSA. CDR3 length: 15 amino acids. CDR3 sequence: CASSLAFSSYNEQFF.

CDR3 sequence: CASSQRDRGPYEQYF. V gene TRBV4-3 combines with J gene TRBJ2-7; TCRdb's D call of TRBD1 is untestable without DNA. CDR3 length: 15 residues. Germline-derived CDR1 and CDR2 are LGHNA and YSLEER.

The chain joins TRBV29-1 to TRBJ2-7; the D call from TCRdb, TRBD2, cannot be confirmed without DNA. Germline V gives CDR1 SQVTM, CDR2 ANQGSEA. This CDR3 is 13 amino acids long. This CDR3 is CSGTGTPPHEQYF.

The chain has TRBV7-9 and TRBJ2-2; the D call of TRBD1 rests on TCRdb alone, since no DNA is present to check it. There are 16 residues in the CDR3. Germline V gene data show CDR1 as SEHNR and CDR2 as FQNEAQ (reference sequence). The CDR3 sequence is CASTNPGTTNTGELFF. Looking up the rest from reference TRBV7-9 and TRBJ2-2 gives the full variable domain: DTGVSQNPRHKITKRGQNVTFRCDPISEHNRLYWYRQTLGQGPEFLTYFQNEAQLEKSRLLSDRFSAERPKGSFSTLEIQRTEQGDSAMYLCASTNPGTTNTGELFFGEGSRLTVL.

The V call is TRBV29-1, the J call TRBJ2-6; checking the TCRdb D call of TRBD2 is not possible without DNA. The germline gives CDR1 SQVTM, CDR2 ANQGSEA. CDR3 size: 17 residues. This CDR3 is CSVVLLAGEVGANVLTF.

The chain uses TRBV5-1 and TRBJ2-5; TCRdb's D call of TRBD2 is untestable without DNA. CDR1 SGHRS and CDR2 YFSETQ come from the germline V gene. The length of the CDR3 is 14 residues. This CDR3 is CASSTGTRQETQYF.

The chain has TRBV5-5 and TRBJ1-4. The CDR3 covers 16 residues. Germline V gene data show CDR1 as SGHKS and CDR2 as YYEKEE (reference sequence). CDR3 region: CASSLGRRGFREKLFF.

The chain couples TRBV7-9 to TRBJ1-5. The germline V gene encodes CDR1 SEHNR and CDR2 FQNEAQ (reference sequence). The CDR3 sequence is 16 residues long. CDR3 in amino acids: CASSLVGGRGDQPQHF.

J is TRBJ1-2 and V is TRBV9. The CDR3 is made up of 13 amino acids. The germline gives CDR1 SGDLS, CDR2 YYNGEE. The CDR3 loop reads CASSVEGPYGYTF.

V and J are TRBV20-1 and TRBJ2-2; TCRdb names TRBD1, which stays unverified in the absence of DNA. Germline CDR1 is DFQATT and CDR2 is SNEGSKA (reference sequence). CDR3 size: 15 residues. The CDR3: CSASPWGPNTGELFF.

CDR3 sequence: CASSDGNYEQYF. This chain joins TRBV7-9 and TRBJ2-7; no DNA is available, so the TRBD1 call from TCRdb remains unchecked. Germline CDR1 and CDR2: SEHNR and FQNEAQ (reference sequence). The CDR3 is 12 amino acids.

The chain recombines TRBV7-9 with TRBJ2-1; TCRdb picks TRBD1, but there is no DNA to check that call. CDR1 SEHNR and CDR2 FQNEAQ come from the germline V gene (reference sequence). This CDR3 spans 17 amino acids. The CDR3 sequence: CASSLAKGESPYNEQFF.

J is TRBJ1-1 and V is TRBV3-1; the D call of TRBD1 rests on TCRdb alone, since no DNA is present to check it. Germline V gene data show CDR1 as LGHDT and CDR2 as YNNKEL (reference sequence). The CDR3 is 15 residues long. This CDR3 is CASSHTRGPNTEAFF.

The V and J genes are TRBV28 and TRBJ1-2. Per the germline V gene, CDR1 is MDHEN and CDR2 is SYDVKM. The CDR3 consists of 12 residues. CDR3 protein: CASSPLSYGYTF.

V is TRBV18 and J is TRBJ2-1. This CDR3 region has 13 residues. Germline CDR1 and CDR2: KGHSH and LQKENI. The CDR3 reads CASSPQGMDEQFF. Combining the CDR3 with reference TRBV18 and TRBJ2-1 gives the whole variable domain NAGVMQNPRHLVRRRGQEARLRCSPMKGHSHVYWYRQLPEEGLKFMVYLQKENIIDESGMPKERFSAEFPKEGPSILRIQQVVRGDSAAYFCASSPQGMDEQFFGPGTRLTVL.

The chain has TRBV5-6 and TRBJ2-1; TCRdb's D call, TRBD2, is unchecked because there is no DNA. CDR3 length: 18 amino acids. The germline gives CDR1 SGHDT, CDR2 YYEEEE. This CDR3 reads CASSLVVASSTSYNEQFF.

This chain connects TRBV20-1 to TRBJ2-1; the D call from TCRdb, TRBD2, cannot be confirmed without DNA. The CDR3 consists of 18 residues. Germline V CDR1 and CDR2: DFQATT, SNEGSKA (reference sequence). The CDR3 spells CSAREVAGGRGEDNEQFF.

This rearrangement joins TRBV10-3 to TRBJ2-1; TCRdb names TRBD2, which stays unverified in the absence of DNA. CDR1 and CDR2 from the germline V gene are ENHRY and SYGVKD. The CDR3 is made up of 20 amino acids. CDR3 loop: CAISAGTSGRVRSSYNEQFF.

V is TRBV28 and J is TRBJ2-5. This CDR3 contains 16 residues. The germline V gene has CDR1 MDHEN and CDR2 SYDVKM. CDR3 protein: CASSSRAFRYGETQYF.

The gene calls are TRBV4-1 and TRBJ2-5; without DNA, the TCRdb call of TRBD2 cannot be checked. Germline V lookup: CDR1 MGHRA, CDR2 YSYEKL. The CDR3 is 16 residues long. CDR3 loop: CASSHPSGSLQETQYF.

The chain has TRBV20-1 and TRBJ2-3. This CDR3 has 14 amino acids. The germline gives CDR1 DFQATT, CDR2 SNEGSKA (reference sequence). CDR3 loop: CSAERGEVADTQYF.

The chain employs TRBV30 and TRBJ2-2; TCRdb proposes TRBD2, but this gene call is untestable without DNA. Germline lookup yields CDR1 GTSNPN and CDR2 SVGIG (reference sequence). The length of the CDR3 is 11 residues. The CDR3 sequence is CAWSSPGELFF. Full variable domain (remainder filled in from reference TRBV30 and TRBJ2-2): SQTIHQWPATLVQPVGSPLSLECTVEGTSNPNLYWYRQAAGRGLQLLFYSVGIGQISSEVPQNLSASRPQDRQFILSSKKLLLSDSGFYLCAWSSPGELFFGEGSRLTVL.